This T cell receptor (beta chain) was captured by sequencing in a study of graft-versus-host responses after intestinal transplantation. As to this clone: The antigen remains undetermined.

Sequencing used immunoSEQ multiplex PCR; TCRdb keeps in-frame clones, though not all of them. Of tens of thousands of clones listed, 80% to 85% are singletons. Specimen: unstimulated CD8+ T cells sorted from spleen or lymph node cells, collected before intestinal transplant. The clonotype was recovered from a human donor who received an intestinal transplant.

The CDR3 protein is CASSPDSGANVLTF. DNA of the CDR3: TGTGCCAGTAGTCCCGACTCTGGGGCCAACGTCCTGACTTTC. This rearrangement joins TRBV19 to TRBJ2-6; the D is unclear. From germline, CDR1 is LNHDA and CDR2 SQIVND (reference sequence). The V and J ends lost 5 bases and 0 bases respectively, with 5 bases between them. This CDR3 contains 14 residues.